This is a list of T cell receptor beta chains from one sample in a study of vaccination effects on CD4 cells after COVID-19. For these receptors, no antigen is known. Clones were read by immunoSEQ multiplex PCR, and TCRdb kept only the in-frame ones, dropping some. The sample includes tens of thousands of clones, 81% seen only once; the top ten take roughly 2.7%. The specimen comprised CD4+ T cells from PBMCs cultured with HCoV-229E spike peptides, sampled before COVID-19 vaccination. The origin of the receptors is a human donor who received a COVID-19 vaccine. Each CDR3 is given with its conserved first and last residue. The order of the fields is D gene, J gene, V gene, clone size, CDR3 protein, CDR3 DNA. D genes are given only for firm matches. Only some rows state a clone size, as once, few, many or a class for expanded clones.

NA | TRBJ2-5 | TRBV5-8 | NA | CASSSKGGQDPETQYF | TGTGCCAGCAGCTCGAAAGGGGGGCAGGATCCTGAGACCCAGTACTTC
NA | TRBJ1-5 | TRBV6-5 | NA | CASSLTGSGNQPQHF | TGTGCCAGCAGCCTCACAGGGTCGGGCAATCAGCCCCAGCATTTT
NA | TRBJ1-1 | TRBV29-1 | NA | CSVAAGSFTEAFF | TGCAGCGTGGCGGCTGGGTCGTTCACTGAAGCTTTCTTT
NA | TRBJ1-5 | TRBV6-1 | few | CASSEAGPQPQHF | TGTGCCAGCAGTGAAGCAGGCCCCCAGCCCCAGCATTTT
TRBD1 | TRBJ2-1 | TRBV19 | once | CASRRDRGSYNEQFF | TGTGCCAGTAGACGGGACAGGGGCTCCTACAATGAGCAGTTCTTC
TRBD1 | TRBJ2-5 | TRBV6-1 | NA | CASRNDRGTKETQYF | TGTGCCAGCAGAAATGACAGGGGGACTAAAGAGACCCAGTACTTC
NA | TRBJ2-5 | TRBV6-5 | NA | CASRGGAAGEETQYF | TGTGCCAGCAGGGGGGGGGCAGCGGGCGAGGAGACCCAGTACTTC
NA | TRBJ1-5 | TRBV5-1 | NA | CASSHTDSLSNQPQHF | TGCGCCAGCAGCCATACCGACAGCCTAAGCAATCAGCCCCAGCATTTT
TRBD2 | TRBJ2-1 | TRBV9 | NA | CASSPWTSGGSYNEQFF | TGTGCCAGCAGCCCGTGGACTAGCGGGGGCTCCTACAATGAGCAGTTCTTC
TRBD2 | TRBJ2-1 | TRBV27 | NA | CASSFLAGGTLSYNEQFF | TGTGCCAGCAGTTTCCTAGCGGGGGGAACACTTTCTTACAATGAGCAGTTCTTC
TRBD1 | TRBJ1-2 | TRBV28 | NA | CASREGQSVGGYTF | TGTGCCAGCAGAGAGGGACAGAGTGTGGGGGGCTACACCTTC
NA | TRBJ1-4 | TRBV19 | NA | CASRPDSYSGEKLFF | TGTGCCAGTAGGCCTGACAGTTACTCGGGTGAAAAACTGTTTTTT
NA | TRBJ1-4 | TRBV19 | NA | CASSRTATNEKLFF | TGTGCCAGTAGTCGGACAGCAACTAATGAAAAACTGTTTTTT
NA | TRBJ2-6 | TRBV5-1 | NA | CASSSPKSGANVLTF | TGCGCCAGCAGCTCCCCGAAATCTGGGGCCAACGTCCTGACTTTC
NA | TRBJ1-5 | TRBV6-4 | NA | CASRQGPFQPQHF | TGTGCCAGCAGGCAGGGGCCTTTTCAGCCCCAGCATTTT
NA | TRBJ2-4 | TRBV28 | NA | CASSRTGRVGIQYF | TGTGCCAGCAGTCGAACCGGGCGGGTTGGCATTCAGTACTTC
NA | TRBJ1-4 | TRBV19 | NA | CASSVTWDGEEKLFF | TGTGCCAGTAGTGTGACCTGGGACGGCGAGGAAAAACTGTTTTTT
TRBD1 | TRBJ2-6 | TRBV28 | NA | CASGPQGQGRSGANVLTF | TGTGCCAGCGGACCACAGGGACAGGGGCGCTCTGGGGCCAACGTCCTGACTTTC
NA | TRBJ2-5 | TRBV18 | once | CASSPQPQRIQETQYF | TGTGCCAGCTCACCACAACCCCAGAGGATCCAAGAGACCCAGTACTTC
NA | TRBJ2-5 | TRBV7-3 | once | CASSLSSVGSQETQYF | TGTGCCAGCAGCTTAAGTTCCGTCGGGTCCCAAGAGACCCAGTACTTC
NA | TRBJ2-6 | TRBV18 | NA | CASSPRAGGANVLTF | TGTGCCAGCTCACCCCGGGCGGGCGGGGCCAACGTCCTGACTTTC
NA | TRBJ1-6 | TRBV6-5 | NA | CASSYSPTGYNSPLHF | TGTGCCAGCAGTTACTCGCCAACAGGTTATAATTCACCCCTCCACTTT
NA | TRBJ2-2 | TRBV12-3/TRBV12-4 | NA | CASSPSPLGELFF | TGTGCCAGCAGCCCTAGTCCGCTGGGGGAGCTGTTTTTT
TRBD1 | TRBJ1-1 | TRBV5-6 | NA | CASSLFRPGQGHTEAFF | TGTGCCAGCAGCTTGTTCCGACCGGGACAGGGGCACACTGAAGCTTTCTTT
TRBD1 | TRBJ2-3 | TRBV3-1/TRBV3-2 | NA | CASRKRDREEDTQYF | TGTGCCAGCAGAAAAAGGGACAGGGAAGAGGATACGCAGTATTTT
TRBD2 | TRBJ2-4 | TRBV5-1 | NA | CASSSGTSGGFQYF | TGCGCCAGCAGTTCCGGGACTAGCGGGGGTTTTCAGTACTTC
NA | TRBJ1-1 | TRBV6-5 | NA | CASSRTIMNTEAFF | TGTGCCAGCAGCCGCACGATCATGAACACTGAAGCTTTCTTT
NA | TRBJ1-1 | TRBV10-3 | NA | CAISADTRNTEAFF | TGTGCCATCAGCGCTGACACACGCAACACTGAAGCTTTCTTT
NA | TRBJ1-1 | TRBV5-1 | NA | CASSLSISSEAFF | TGCGCCAGCAGCTTGTCCATATCGTCTGAAGCTTTCTTT
TRBD1 | TRBJ2-3 | TRBV6-1 | NA | CASSEMWGQGQTDTQYF | TGTGCCAGCAGTGAAATGTGGGGACAGGGCCAGACAGATACGCAGTATTTT
TRBD1 | TRBJ2-5 | TRBV14 | NA | CASSLWGQQETQYF | TGTGCCAGCAGTCTTTGGGGACAGCAAGAGACCCAGTACTTC
NA | TRBJ2-5 | TRBV19 | few | CASSTPSGSAETQYF | TGTGCCAGTAGTACTCCCTCGGGGAGTGCGGAGACCCAGTACTTC
TRBD2 | TRBJ2-3 | TRBV5-1 | once | CASSFSGDSTDTQYF | TGCGCCAGCAGCTTTAGCGGGGATAGCACAGATACGCAGTATTTT
TRBD1 | TRBJ2-1 | TRBV27 | NA | CASTSGGSSYNEQFF | TGTGCCAGCACTTCAGGGGGCTCCTCCTACAATGAGCAGTTCTTC
NA | TRBJ1-4 | TRBV7-9 | few | CASSSLGGGANEKLFF | TGTGCCAGCAGCTCGCTAGGGGGAGGCGCTAATGAAAAACTGTTTTTT
NA | TRBJ1-2 | TRBV21-1 | NA | CASSKAGDGQGALLPLYGYTF | TGTGCCAGCAGCAAAGCGGGGGACGGACAGGGGGCGCTTCTCCCTCTCTATGGCTACACCTTC
TRBD1 | TRBJ1-2 | TRBV19 | NA | CASSTSRTGANYGYTF | TGTGCCAGTAGTACTTCCCGGACAGGGGCTAACTATGGCTACACCTTC
NA | TRBJ1-5 | TRBV6-2/TRBV6-3 | NA | CASSPRNQPQHF | TGTGCCAGCAGTCCCCGGAATCAGCCCCAGCATTTT
TRBD2 | TRBJ2-5 | TRBV11-2 | NA | CASSFTRGGQETQYF | TGTGCCAGCAGCTTTACGCGGGGGGGCCAAGAGACCCAGTACTTC
TRBD1 | TRBJ1-2 | TRBV5-1 | NA | CASSFWDSYGYTF | TGCGCCAGCAGCTTTTGGGACAGCTATGGCTACACCTTC
NA | TRBJ2-3 | TRBV5-4 | NA | CASSLGPGNTQYF | TGTGCCAGCAGCTTGGGGCCAGGGAATACGCAGTATTTT
NA | TRBJ1-6 | TRBV7-2 | few | CASSLFEDSPLHF | TGTGCCAGCAGCTTATTTGAGGACTCACCCCTCCACTTT
TRBD2 | TRBJ2-2 | TRBV7-8 | NA | CASSPLAGEPSNTGELFF | TGTGCCAGCAGCCCTTTAGCGGGCGAGCCTTCGAACACCGGGGAGCTGTTTTTT
NA | TRBJ2-1 | TRBV9 | NA | CASSPREGALRMNEQFF | TGTGCCAGCAGCCCCCGGGAGGGGGCCCTTAGGATGAATGAGCAGTTCTTC
NA | TRBJ1-1 | TRBV12-3/TRBV12-4 | once | CASSLAGAEAFF | TGTGCCAGCAGTTTAGCGGGGGCTGAAGCTTTCTTT